What follows is one T cell receptor (beta chain) and its context. Its antigen target is currently unknown. No base-level quality is on record; no much larger clone is a single base apart. CDR1 and CDR2 are drawn from the germline V gene (reference sequence): SGHNT, YYREEE. V trim: 3 bases; J trim: 2 bases; unmatched bases: 3. Reading from cysteine to phenylalanine, the CDR3 counts 14 amino acids. Only the CDR3 part of the read is kept: 42 bases, read in frame from the first base. These data belong to a study of cytomegalovirus exposure and HLA in healthy donors (dated by TCRdb to the late 2010s). A note on the overall study: An earlier analysis of approximately 640 of the donors reported approximately 290 Gb of sequence data and approximately 110 million unique TCR beta sequences from 190 million or so T cells. An early release covering some 640 HLA-typed donors comprised 250 to 350 gigabases of sequencing data and 85 million or so unique TCR sequences. The genetic ancestry cluster associated with self-reported Caucasian donors included about 84% of the roughly 360 genotyped donors. The study was designed to test whether signatures of past pathogen exposure could be identified by cataloging public T cell receptors. The study profiled the T cell repertoires of around 700 subjects by immunosequencing and related them to cytomegalovirus serostatus. Along with the approximately 700-subject first cohort, a separate validation cohort of over a hundred different subjects was used. To predict cytomegalovirus infection status, the study combined high-throughput TCR immunosequencing, statistical association of individual TCRs with disease status, and machine learning. A later analysis re-examined previously published TCR beta repertoires from about 700 donors and added high-resolution HLA genotyping to investigate patterns of TCR occurrence. Rather than using new phenotypic data, the later analysis identified candidate immune exposures from TCR beta sequences and from how often those sequences occurred across donors. In an earlier analysis of 550 to 700 of the donors, high-throughput TCR beta sequencing was used to judge whether each TCR beta V gene segment behaved as functional or pseudogenic. Donor age, sex, ethnicity and CMV serostatus were compiled together with the repertoire data. A later genetic analysis used genome-wide SNP genotypes for about 65% of the roughly 670 donors, treating that subset as a discovery cohort. All discovery cohort repertoires had been generated using a single sequencing platform. Class I and class II HLA loci were covered by the typing at four-digit resolution. The number of donors typed differed by locus, with roughly 629-640 for A, B, C, DRB1 and DQB1, around 500 for DQA1, about 610 for DPA1, and approximately 470 for DPB1. Roughly 5 DR-DQ haplotypes were handled as single units for association and clustering because linkage in the cohort was strong. Among 398 genotyped donors of the cohort, an average of about 240,000 unique TCR beta nucleotide sequences were sequenced per donor, around 18% of them non-productive. General conclusions and limits of the study: Because HLA typing was unavailable for some donors at each locus, only the typed subset was used in association tests. Roughly uniform sequencing depth across donors was assumed in presence/absence analyses, although this assumption may not hold. When HLA alleles, especially DR and DQ, strongly co-occurred, TCR associations were difficult to assign to individual alleles. In an earlier analysis of some 500 of the donors, most TCR beta V segments were observed in productive rearrangements about 90% or about 30% of the time, broadly matching IMGT annotations. Because the 87-base-pair reads could not distinguish some IMGT-functional V segments, including TRBV6-2 and TRBV6-3, those segments were excluded. The authors suggested that the approach could potentially be generalized to other disease states and immunological phenotypes. A later analysis reported that several top co-occurrence clusters appeared linked to parvovirus B19, influenza, CMV and Epstein-Barr virus. In a later analysis, HLA-associated TCR beta chains were found to be more clonally expanded and to have lower generation probabilities than equally common non-associated chains. Linkage disequilibrium might explain the correlated functional status among segregating V segments, but an unknown experimental factor could not be ruled out. In a later genetic analysis, a missense DCLRE1C variant was associated with V-gene and J-gene trimming of TCR beta chains, and the association was replicated in an independent cohort. Most TCR sequences were observed very rarely across donors, whereas some public TCRs were present in many individuals. A further reported finding was that TCR beta sequences accurately predicted the HLA-A and HLA-B alleles for most subjects in the first cohort. A cluster of highly shared sequence variants was judged likely to be a technical artifact of the sequencing pipeline. The only immune exposure information available for the cohort was CMV serostatus. In a later analysis, most CMV-associated TCR beta chains were found to appear HLA-restricted, with HLA associations seemingly driven largely by CMV exposure. Because counts were too low, 15 or so rarely observed V segments, including chromosome 9 orphons, were excluded from the earlier analysis of under 650 of the donors. A few of the identified cytomegalovirus-associated TCR beta chains were confirmed in vitro to be specific for cytomegalovirus antigens. In a later genetic analysis, fewer N-insertions in productive TCRs were reported among donors in an Asian-associated ancestry cluster than the approximately 710-donor mean. This cohort had only TCR beta chains sequenced, and the lack of alpha or paired-chain data limited which features could be detected. The classifier was reported to diagnose cytomegalovirus status with high specificity and sensitivity in both the original and validation cohorts. In a later analysis, some 17,000 TCR beta sequences were associated with specific HLA alleles at a false discovery rate of 0.05. A later analysis found that TCR association rates varied across HLA loci, with DRB1 alleles showing the most associated TCRs and HLA-C alleles the fewest. In the study, some 160 TCR beta chains were listed as associated with cytomegalovirus.

The cohort was made up of 500 to 850 healthy bone marrow donors. At the time of sampling, all cohort members were nominally healthy, though unrecorded immune exposures were likely present. The donor tested CMV seronegative, placing the donor among the roughly 340 seronegative members of the cohort. Every donor gave a peripheral blood sample, and the peripheral blood mononuclear cells from that sample were used for TCR beta sequencing. Genomic DNA was extracted from the blood cell samples with the Qiagen DNeasy Blood Extraction Kit. Library prep was done by the immunoSEQ multiplex PCR assay. For the multiplex PCR, a mixture combining 60 forward primers for TCR Vbeta segments and 13 reverse primers for TCR Jbeta segments was used. The CDR3 region of rearranged TCR beta genes was amplified from genomic DNA with a multiplex PCR assay. The Illumina HiSeq System was used to sequence the amplified TCR beta libraries as 87-base-pair reads. The paper's data handling went like this. Across the 670 or so repertoires, a later analysis counted 78 million or so unique TCR beta chains, around 11 million of which were shared by at least two donors. Raw reads were error-corrected and collapsed into unique sequences by a nearest-neighbor algorithm in which closely related sequences were merged to remove PCR and sequencing errors. V, D and J gene segments were assigned by aligning CDR3 sequences to IMGT reference sequences. Each retained sequence needed at least a six-nucleotide match to both a V gene segment and a J gene segment. A rearrangement counted as productive if the CDR3 had no stop codons and remained in frame with V and J, and every other rearrangement counted as non-productive. CDR3 was defined by IMGT convention, running from the second conserved V-encoded cysteine to the conserved J-encoded phenylalanine. In an earlier analysis of roughly 580 of the donors, sequences lacking an unambiguous match to a single V gene segment were excluded. In an earlier analysis of around 590 of the donors, a V segment was called functional when productive rearrangements were above 56.7%, and segregating when the standard deviation between donors exceeded 5%. A statistical classification framework was developed to diagnose cytomegalovirus status using the catalog of TCR beta chain sequences. V and J gene assignment, in a later analysis, came from comparing TCR nucleotide sequences with IMGT/GENE-DB human TR gene sequences. In a later analysis, CDR3 sequences and most-parsimonious VDJ recombination scenarios were assigned using the TCRdist pipeline. In a later analysis, each TCR beta chain was defined by its CDR3 amino acid sequence together with its V-gene family, and reads without a unique V-gene family were excluded. A later analysis removed roughly 590 highly shared, low-generation-probability nucleotide sequences to deal with suspected cross-contamination and a sequencing artifact. A later analysis calculated a clonal expansion index for each public chain from normalized within-repertoire ranks of inferred template counts. A later analysis computed generation probabilities with a VDJ recombination model fitted to out-of-frame rearrangements, and checked the results against IGoR. A later analysis scored TCR-TCR, TCR-HLA and TCR-CMV co-occurrence with hypergeometric tests, applying a repertoire-size bias correction to TCR pairs. To estimate false discovery rates, a later analysis permuted the HLA or CMV assignments 20 times. In a later analysis, co-occurring TCRs were grouped using DBSCAN, with TCRdist sequence similarity added in when clustering inside HLA-allele-positive subsets. Repertoires with fewer than 30,000 or more than 120,000 public chains, plus five repertoires with anomalous nucleotide sharing, were excluded from co-occurrence clustering. TCRdb's version of the immuneACCESS table is confined to in-frame rearrangements and falls short of the full clone set. An unresolved V gene accounts for under half of the shortfall where checked; the remainder is of unknown origin. From that table come the V and J calls and clone size; the DNA was used to work out D and trimming. Present in this sample are 200,000 to 250,000 clones, more than 60% of which were seen just once. The ten largest clones take up roughly 2% of the sample.

Specimen: PBMCs. The sequence links TRBV5-4 to TRBJ2-3, with 7 central nucleotides matching TRBD1. This TCR was recovered from a woman younger than 45 in good health and CMV-seronegative. CDR3 reads: CASSSGQYTDTQYF. The bases are TGTGCCAGCAGCTCGGGACAGTACACAGATACGCAGTATTTT.